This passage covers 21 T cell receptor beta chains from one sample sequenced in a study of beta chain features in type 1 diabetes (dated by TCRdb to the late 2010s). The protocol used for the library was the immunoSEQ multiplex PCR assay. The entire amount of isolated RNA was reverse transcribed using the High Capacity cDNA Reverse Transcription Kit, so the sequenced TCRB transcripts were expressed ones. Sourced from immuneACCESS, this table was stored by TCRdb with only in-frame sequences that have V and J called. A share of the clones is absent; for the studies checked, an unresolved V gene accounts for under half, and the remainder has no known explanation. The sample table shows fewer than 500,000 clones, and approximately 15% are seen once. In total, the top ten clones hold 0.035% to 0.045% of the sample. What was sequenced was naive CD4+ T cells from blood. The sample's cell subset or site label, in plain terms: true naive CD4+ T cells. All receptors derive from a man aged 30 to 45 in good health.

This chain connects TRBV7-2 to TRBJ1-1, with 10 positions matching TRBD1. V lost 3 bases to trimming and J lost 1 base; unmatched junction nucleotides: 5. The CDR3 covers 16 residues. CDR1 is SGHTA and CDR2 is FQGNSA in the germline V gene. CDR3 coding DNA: TGTGCCAGCAGCTTCTCCGGGACAGGGGCGAACACTGAAGCTTTCTTT. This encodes CASSFSGTGANTEAFF.

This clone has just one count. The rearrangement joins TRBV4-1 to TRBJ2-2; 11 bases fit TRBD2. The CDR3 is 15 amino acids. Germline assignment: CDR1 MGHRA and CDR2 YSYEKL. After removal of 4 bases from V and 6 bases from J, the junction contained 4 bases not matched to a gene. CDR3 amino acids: CASSPTSGSSGELFF. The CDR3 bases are TGCGCCAGCAGCCCTACTAGCGGGAGCTCCGGGGAGCTGTTTTTT.

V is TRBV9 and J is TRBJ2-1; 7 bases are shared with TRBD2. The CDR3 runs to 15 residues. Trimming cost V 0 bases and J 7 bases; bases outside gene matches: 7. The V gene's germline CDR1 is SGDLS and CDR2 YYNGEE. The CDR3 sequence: CASSVAPRERNEQFF. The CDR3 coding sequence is TGTGCCAGCAGCGTAGCTCCGCGGGAGAGAAATGAGCAGTTCTTC.

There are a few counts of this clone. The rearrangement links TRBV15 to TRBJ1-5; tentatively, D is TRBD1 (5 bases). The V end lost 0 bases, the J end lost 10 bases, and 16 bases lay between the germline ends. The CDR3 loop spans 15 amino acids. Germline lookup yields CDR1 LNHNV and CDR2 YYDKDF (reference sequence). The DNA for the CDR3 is TGTGCCACCAGCAGAGAGGGGCAGTCGCGAGGACCCCAGCATTTT. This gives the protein CATSREGQSRGPQHF. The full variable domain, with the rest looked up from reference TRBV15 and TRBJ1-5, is DAMVIQNPRYQVTQFGKPVTLSCSQTLNHNVMYWYQQKSSQAPKLLFHYYDKDFNNEADTPDNFQSRRPNTSFCFLDIRSPGLGDTAMYLCATSREGQSRGPQHFGDGTRLSIL.

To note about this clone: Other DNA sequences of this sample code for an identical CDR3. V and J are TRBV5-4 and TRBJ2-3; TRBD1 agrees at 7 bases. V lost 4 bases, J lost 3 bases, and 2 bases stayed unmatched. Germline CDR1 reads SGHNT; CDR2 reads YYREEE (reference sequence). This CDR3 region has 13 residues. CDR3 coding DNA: TGTGCCAGCAGCGTGACAGGGACAGATACGCAGTATTTT. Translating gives CASSVTGTDTQYF.

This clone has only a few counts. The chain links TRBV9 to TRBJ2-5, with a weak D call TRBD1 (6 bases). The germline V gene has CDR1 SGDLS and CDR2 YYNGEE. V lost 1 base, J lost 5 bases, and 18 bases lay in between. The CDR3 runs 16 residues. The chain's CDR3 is CASSVRRGGIAETQYF. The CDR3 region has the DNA TGTGCCAGCAGCGTACGGAGAGGGGGAATAGCGGAGACCCAGTACTTC. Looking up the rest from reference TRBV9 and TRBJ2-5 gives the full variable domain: DSGVTQTPKHLITATGQRVTLRCSPRSGDLSVYWYQQSLDQGLQFLIQYYNGEERAKGNILERFSAQQFPDLHSELNLSSLELGDSALYFCASSVRRGGIAETQYFGPGTRLLVL.

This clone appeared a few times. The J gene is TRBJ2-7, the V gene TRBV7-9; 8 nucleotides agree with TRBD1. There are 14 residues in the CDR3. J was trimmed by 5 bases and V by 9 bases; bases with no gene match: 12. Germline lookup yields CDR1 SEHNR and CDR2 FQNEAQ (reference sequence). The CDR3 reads CASGSGQGFDEQYF. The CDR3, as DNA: TGTGCCAGTGGATCCGGACAGGGTTTTGACGAGCAGTACTTC.

Here the CDR3 DNA reads TGTGCCAGCAGCAGCGGGGGTACTTCCTACAATGAGCAGTTCTTC. Its translation: CASSSGGTSYNEQFF. The chain is built from TRBV5-6 and TRBJ2-1, with TRBD2 identical over 8 bases. This CDR3 spans 15 amino acids. Trimming removed 4 bases from V and 1 base from J; junction bases left unmatched: 4. CDR1 is SGHDT and CDR2 is YYEEEE in the germline V gene.

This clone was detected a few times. DNA of the CDR3: TGTGCCAGCTCCCCGGGAGAAGTCCAGAATGAGCAGTTCTTC. Protein sequence: CASSPGEVQNEQFF. The chain recombines TRBV7-2 with TRBJ2-1, with D possibly matching TRBD2 (6 bases). The CDR3 consists of 14 residues. Trimming shortened V by 8 bases and J by 7 bases, and 18 bases separated the two germline ends. Per the germline V gene, CDR1 is SGHTA and CDR2 is FQGNSA.

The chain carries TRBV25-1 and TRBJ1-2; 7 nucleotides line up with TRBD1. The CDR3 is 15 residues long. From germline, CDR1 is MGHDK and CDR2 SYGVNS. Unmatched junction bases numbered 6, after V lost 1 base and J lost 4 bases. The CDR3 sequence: CASSESFEGAYGYTF. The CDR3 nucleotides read TGTGCCAGCAGTGAATCCTTCGAGGGGGCCTATGGCTACACCTTC.

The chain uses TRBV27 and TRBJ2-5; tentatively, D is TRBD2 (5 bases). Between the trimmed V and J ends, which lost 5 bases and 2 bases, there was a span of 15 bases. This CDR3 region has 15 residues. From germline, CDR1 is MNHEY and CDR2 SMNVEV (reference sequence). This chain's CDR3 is CASSPGSGIQETQYF. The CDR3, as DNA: TGTGCCAGCAGTCCCGGCAGCGGTATACAAGAGACCCAGTACTTC.

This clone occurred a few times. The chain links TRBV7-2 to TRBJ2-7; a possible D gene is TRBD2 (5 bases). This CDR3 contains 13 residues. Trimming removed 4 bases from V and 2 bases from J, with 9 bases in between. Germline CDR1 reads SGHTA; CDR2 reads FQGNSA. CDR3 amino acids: CASSSDSTYEQYV. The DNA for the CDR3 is TGTGCCAGCAGCTCGGACTCGACCTACGAGCAGTACGTC.

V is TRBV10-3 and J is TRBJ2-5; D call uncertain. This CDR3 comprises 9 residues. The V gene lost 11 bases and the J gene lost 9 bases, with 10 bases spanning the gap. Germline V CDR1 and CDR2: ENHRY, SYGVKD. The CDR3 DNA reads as TGTGCCTACACCCGGGCCCAGTACTTC. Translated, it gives CAYTRAQYF.

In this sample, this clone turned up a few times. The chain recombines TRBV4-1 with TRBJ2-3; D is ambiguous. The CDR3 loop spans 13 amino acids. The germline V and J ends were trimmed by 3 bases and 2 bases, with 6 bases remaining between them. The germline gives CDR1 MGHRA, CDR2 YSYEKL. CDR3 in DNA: TGCGCCAGCAGCCACGAAATCACAGATACGCAGTATTTT. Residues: CASSHEITDTQYF.

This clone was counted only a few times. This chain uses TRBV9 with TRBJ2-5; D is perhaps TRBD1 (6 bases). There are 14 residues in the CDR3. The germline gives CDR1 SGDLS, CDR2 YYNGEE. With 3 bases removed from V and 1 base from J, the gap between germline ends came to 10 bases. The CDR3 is CASSAQDSQETQYF. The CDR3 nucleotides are TGTGCCAGCAGCGCCCAGGACAGCCAAGAGACCCAGTACTTC. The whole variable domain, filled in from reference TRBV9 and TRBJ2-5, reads DSGVTQTPKHLITATGQRVTLRCSPRSGDLSVYWYQQSLDQGLQFLIQYYNGEERAKGNILERFSAQQFPDLHSELNLSSLELGDSALYFCASSAQDSQETQYFGPGTRLLVL.

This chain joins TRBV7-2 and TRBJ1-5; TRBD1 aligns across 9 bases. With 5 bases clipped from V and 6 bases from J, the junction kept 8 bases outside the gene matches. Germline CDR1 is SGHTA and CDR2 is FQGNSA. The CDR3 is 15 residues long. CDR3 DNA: TGTGCCAGCAGCACACAGGGGGCGCAGGGTCAGCCCCAGCATTTT. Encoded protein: CASSTQGAQGQPQHF.

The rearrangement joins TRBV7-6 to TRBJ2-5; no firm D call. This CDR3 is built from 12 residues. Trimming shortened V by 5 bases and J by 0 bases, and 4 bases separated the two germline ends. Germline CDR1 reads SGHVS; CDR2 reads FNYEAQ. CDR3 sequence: CASSTHQETQYF. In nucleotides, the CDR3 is TGTGCCAGCAGCACCCACCAAGAGACCCAGTACTTC.

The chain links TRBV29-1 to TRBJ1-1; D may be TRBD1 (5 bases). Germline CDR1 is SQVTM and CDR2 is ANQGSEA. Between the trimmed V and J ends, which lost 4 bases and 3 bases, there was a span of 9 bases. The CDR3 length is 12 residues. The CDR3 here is CSVVVTDTEAFF. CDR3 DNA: TGCAGCGTTGTGGTGACAGACACTGAAGCTTTCTTT.

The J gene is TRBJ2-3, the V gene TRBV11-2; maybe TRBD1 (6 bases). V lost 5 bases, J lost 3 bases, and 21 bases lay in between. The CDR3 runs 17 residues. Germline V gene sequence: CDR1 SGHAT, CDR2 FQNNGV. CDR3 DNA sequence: TGTGCCAGCAGCCAGGGACACCGATTAGGAACAACAGATACGCAGTATTTT. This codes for CASSQGHRLGTTDTQYF.

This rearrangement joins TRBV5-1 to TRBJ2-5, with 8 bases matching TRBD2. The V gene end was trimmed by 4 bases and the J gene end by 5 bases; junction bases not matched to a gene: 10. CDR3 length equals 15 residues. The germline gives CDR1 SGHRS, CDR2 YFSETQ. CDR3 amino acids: CASSEVAGREETQYF. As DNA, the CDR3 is TGCGCCAGCAGCGAAGTAGCGGGACGAGAGGAGACCCAGTACTTC.

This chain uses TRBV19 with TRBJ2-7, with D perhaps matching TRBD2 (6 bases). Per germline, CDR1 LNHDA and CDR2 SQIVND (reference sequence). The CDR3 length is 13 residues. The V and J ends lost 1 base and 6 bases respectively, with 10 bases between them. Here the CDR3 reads CASSIVPGVEQYV. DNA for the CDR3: TGTGCCAGTAGTATAGTGCCGGGGGTCGAGCAGTACGTC.